These 16 T cell receptor beta chains were all obtained from the same sample, sequenced in a study of cytomegalovirus exposure and HLA in healthy donors. The PCR employed 60 Vbeta primers together with 13 Jbeta primers. Libraries were prepared by immunoSEQ multiplex PCR; TCRdb keeps only in-frame clonotypes and omits some of them. The sample contains about 96,000 clones, approximately 64% of which appear only once. The sequencing sample was made of PBMCs. Source of these receptors: a man in his fifties or sixties in good health and CMV-seronegative.

The rearrangement uses TRBV5-1 and TRBJ1-4; D unresolved. The V gene lost 4 bases and the J gene lost 8 bases, with 15 bases spanning the gap. The germline V gene encodes CDR1 SGHRS and CDR2 YFSETQ. CDR3 length: 14 amino acids. The DNA for the CDR3 is TGCGCCAGCAGCCCTGTTTCTGGAGGCGAAAAACTGTTTTTT. Protein: CASSPVSGGEKLFF.

J is TRBJ2-5 and V is TRBV7-9; 8 nucleotides line up with TRBD2. Germline V gene lookup returns CDR1 SEHNR and CDR2 FQNEAQ (reference sequence). The CDR3 has 13 amino acids. V lost 5 bases and J lost 5; bases outside the gene matches: 4. The CDR3 region is CASSLSGSETQYF. The CDR3 DNA reads as TGTGCCAGCAGCCTGAGCGGGAGTGAGACCCAGTACTTC.

J is TRBJ2-1 and V is TRBV7-3; TRBD1 agrees at 7 bases. This CDR3 contains 14 residues. Germline V gene data show CDR1 as SGHTA and CDR2 as FQGTGA. With V trimmed by 2 bases and J by 4 bases, 2 bases remained unmatched. The CDR3 region is CASSLLGQYNEQFF. In DNA, the CDR3 is TGTGCCAGCAGCTTACTGGGACAGTACAATGAGCAGTTCTTC. The whole variable domain, remainder taken from reference TRBV7-3 and TRBJ2-1, is GAGVSQTPSNKVTEKGKYVELRCDPISGHTALYWYRQSLGQGPEFLIYFQGTGAADDSGLPNDRFFAVRPEGSVSTLKIQRTERGDSAVYLCASSLLGQYNEQFFGPGTRLTVL.

This sequence joins TRBV9 and TRBJ1-2; the D is unclear. V dropped 0 bases and J dropped 2 bases, with 8 bases sitting between them. This CDR3 contains 14 residues. Germline lookup yields CDR1 SGDLS and CDR2 YYNGEE. CDR3: CASSVDDGNYGYTF. In DNA form, the CDR3 reads TGTGCCAGCAGCGTAGACGACGGGAACTATGGCTACACCTTC.

The chain combines TRBV5-4 with TRBJ1-1, with 8 bases aligning to TRBD1. Germline V gene sequence: CDR1 SGHNT, CDR2 YYREEE (reference sequence). The length of the CDR3 is 15 residues. The V segment lost 4 bases and the J segment 1 base; nucleotides outside the gene matches: 6. This CDR3 is CASSLRTGQNTEAFF. CDR3 DNA: TGTGCCAGCAGCCTCCGGACAGGGCAGAACACTGAAGCTTTCTTT.

The chain recombines TRBV6-5 with TRBJ1-1; unclear D gene. From germline, CDR1 is MNHEY and CDR2 SVGAGI. V dropped 8 bases and J dropped 0 bases, with 13 bases sitting between them. The CDR3 length is 14 residues. As DNA, the CDR3 is TGTGCCAGCTCAACCTCCACAGTGAACACTGAAGCTTTCTTT. This gives the protein CASSTSTVNTEAFF.

CDR3 in amino acids: CASRLAAAKKNQPQHF. The CDR3 DNA reads as TGTGCAAGTCGCTTAGCGGCGGCAAAGAAGAATCAGCCCCAGCATTTT. The chain couples TRBV12-2 to TRBJ1-5. TRBV12-2 is a pseudogene locus. The CDR3 contains 16 residues.

This chain links TRBV7-2 with TRBJ2-7; weak D call: TRBD1 (5 bases). Germline lookup yields CDR1 SGHTA and CDR2 FQGNSA. V was clipped by 6 bases and J by 0 bases, with 18 bases between them. The length of the CDR3 is 16 residues. The CDR3 DNA reads TGTGCCAGCAGGTCAGGGTACCCCCTAAGCTCCTACGAGCAGTACTTC. This encodes CASRSGYPLSSYEQYF.

The V gene is TRBV11-2, the J gene TRBJ2-7, with 7 bases aligning to TRBD1. The V gene end was trimmed by 5 bases and the J gene end by 3 bases; junction bases not matched to a gene: 10. Germline loops: CDR1 SGHAT, CDR2 FQNNGV. The CDR3 sequence is 15 residues long. The CDR3 coding sequence is TGTGCCAGCAGCAACTCCGGGACAGTTGACTACGAGCAGTACTTC. This translates into CASSNSGTVDYEQYF. Filled out from reference TRBV11-2 and TRBJ2-7, the complete variable domain reads EAGVAQSPRYKIIEKRQSVAFWCNPISGHATLYWYQQILGQGPKLLIQFQNNGVVDDSQLPKDRFSAERLKGVDSTLKIQPAKLEDSAVYLCASSNSGTVDYEQYFGPGTRLTVT.

The chain has TRBV5-4 and TRBJ2-7; 14 bases match TRBD2. With V trimmed by 4 bases and J by 6 bases, 6 bases remained unmatched. Per the germline V gene, CDR1 is SGHNT and CDR2 is YYREEE (reference sequence). This CDR3 has 15 amino acids. Written as DNA, the CDR3 is TGTGCCAGCAGCGGAGGGACTAGCGGGGGAGCCGAGCAGTACTTC. It specifies CASSGGTSGGAEQYF.

This clone was detected once. The chain links TRBV2 to TRBJ2-7; 10 bases line up with TRBD2. Germline V gives CDR1 SNHLY, CDR2 FYNNEI. The CDR3 spans 16 residues. Trimming at V came to 0 bases and at J to 6 bases, leaving 8 bases not matched to a gene. The CDR3 is CASSEASGLAQREQYF. In nucleotides, the CDR3 is TGTGCCAGCAGTGAAGCGTCGGGACTAGCGCAGCGCGAGCAGTACTTC.

The chain has TRBV2 and TRBJ2-5; 13 nucleotides line up with TRBD2. Germline assignment: CDR1 SNHLY and CDR2 FYNNEI. The V segment lost 10 bases and the J segment 5 bases; nucleotides outside the gene matches: 13. The CDR3 sequence is 16 residues long. The CDR3 DNA reads TGTGCCACCGAAACCGGACTAGCGGGAGTCCGGGAGACCCAGTACTTC. It is translated as CATETGLAGVRETQYF.

V is TRBV2 and J is TRBJ2-7; 8 positions match TRBD1. Unmatched junction bases numbered 5, after V lost 4 bases and J lost 3 bases. The CDR3 consists of 14 residues. The V gene's germline CDR1 is SNHLY and CDR2 FYNNEI. The CDR3 reads CASSASGTGYEQYF. The DNA for the CDR3 is TGTGCCAGCAGTGCATCCGGGACAGGCTACGAGCAGTACTTC.

This chain uses TRBV6-5 with TRBJ2-2; tentatively, D is TRBD1 (5 bases). The CDR3 length is 14 residues. Germline V lookup: CDR1 MNHEY, CDR2 SVGAGI. V was clipped by 4 bases and J by 7 bases, with 13 bases between them. CDR3 loop: CASSFPGNGGELFF. CDR3 in DNA: TGTGCCAGCAGTTTTCCAGGGAACGGCGGGGAGCTGTTTTTT.

This chain joins TRBV29-1 and TRBJ2-7, with TRBD1 matching over 7 bases. Germline CDR1 is SQVTM and CDR2 is ANQGSEA. The CDR3 has 14 amino acids. Losses at the gene ends were 6 bases for V and 6 bases for J; bases not matched to a gene: 14. The DNA of the CDR3 is TGCAGCGTGACCCGGGACAGTCATTATGGCGAGCAGTACTTC. Protein: CSVTRDSHYGEQYF.

There are a few counts of this clone. The V gene is TRBV6-6, the J gene TRBJ2-1, with a possible D match to TRBD2 (5 bases). The CDR3 has 13 amino acids. Deletions cut 7 bases from V and 6 bases from J, with 13 bases between. Germline CDR1 MNHNY, CDR2 SVGAGI (reference sequence). The CDR3 spells CASNLMRANEQFF. CDR3 nucleotides: TGTGCCAGCAACCTGATGCGGGCCAATGAGCAGTTCTTC.